This section outlines one T cell receptor beta chain sequence together with its context. A few counts support this clonotype. Which antigen it targets is not known. No base qualities exist here, and no much larger clone lies one base off it. Stable Graves' hyperthyroidism was defined as the absence of progression to ophthalmopathy over 18 months of follow-up. Hyperthyroidism patients were aged 18 to 65 years and newly diagnosed, with disease duration of less than 2 months. Exclusion was applied to patients with uncontrolled infections, other autoimmune diseases, pregnancy or lactation. Diagnoses were based on clinical symptoms, serum thyroxine and TRAb, thyroid ultrasound and orbital computed tomography. PBMCs were isolated from about 9 ml of fresh peripheral blood by Ficoll-Paque density gradient centrifugation. Total RNA was extracted with Trizol reagent, and quality was checked on an Agilent 2100 Bioanalyzer.

The TCR beta CDR3 regions were amplified from RNA transcripts. The TCR CDR3 was subjected to a first round of RT-PCR using the HTBI primer set and the Qiagen OneStep RT-PCR kit. The libraries were constructed in a second round of multiplex PCR and then size-selected and purified. The libraries were sequenced on an Illumina HiSeq2000 using paired-end 100 bp reads. The authors processed their data as follows. SOAPnuke was used to process the raw data, with reads discarded if the reads contained adapters or uncalled bases, had a mean Phred below 15, or lacked an exact constant-primer or identifier match. High-quality paired reads were merged with COPE v1.2.5, and unique nucleotide sequences were defined as clonotypes. MiTCR v1.1 was used to align the clonotypes against IMGT TRBV, TRBD and TRBJ reference segments. The analysis was restricted to V-J combinations with a frequency above 0.0001, which together covered around 99% of the repertoires. A TCS score was defined as the ratio of F50 (clonal expansion) to E x V (chaos), with BLOSUM62-based TCRdist applied between CDR3 peptides within each V-J. Welch's t-statistics and random forest reduced roughly 540 V-J features to 10 to 15, which were used in a naive Bayes classifier (R e1071). TCRdb took the public reads, trimmed them with fastp at Q25, ran MiXCR for clone calling and kept in-frame beta chains. Rows are combined by CDR3 protein, so each entry shows the most common genes and DNA. The V and J calls shown here were made by TCRdb, not taken from the authors' results. This sample gives roughly 700,000 distinct CDR3 sequences in total; 12% to 15% of them show up just once. The ten largest make up 10% to 13% of the sample.

This sample was taken from a study of T cells in Graves' hyperthyroidism and ophthalmopathy (dated by TCRdb to the late 2010s). With respect to the entire study: Peripheral blood was collected at initial diagnosis, before any treatment. TCR V-J signatures able to tell the groups apart were searched for in a discovery cohort of more than 90 patients, of whom more than 40 had Graves' ophthalmopathy and roughly 57 had stable Graves' hyperthyroidism. Prospective prediction of ophthalmopathy was tested in an independent validation cohort of 18 to 20 hyperthyroidism patients and 17 patients who later progressed to ophthalmopathy. The 90 or so discovery patients were randomly split 7:3 into training and test sets. The study also compared thyroid tissue and blood T-cell repertoires from 5 to 7 Graves' hyperthyroidism patients. After sampling, hyperthyroidism patients received methimazole starting at 30 mg daily, and ophthalmopathy patients received high-dose intravenous methylprednisolone. According to the paper, TCR Vbeta CDR3 sequencing was carried out on around 140 peripheral blood samples, which came from some 41 ophthalmopathy, 75 to 80 hyperthyroidism and about 17 progressor patients.

Counted from cysteine to phenylalanine, this CDR3 has 16 amino acids. Solely the CDR3 DNA is kept, with 48 bases framed from the first base. The V end gives up 6 bases and the J end 2 bases, leaving 9 bases in the junction not matched to a gene. Broader findings and caveats from the paper: Sample size was not statistically predetermined, and blinding of investigators to group allocation was not performed. During validation, the model predicted progression to ophthalmopathy a median of approximately six months ahead of onset, with roughly 65% sensitivity and 72% to 85% specificity. Most expanded thyroid clonotypes (frequency above 0.001) were also detected in blood, suggesting blood repertoires may reflect thyroid immune responses. In cross-validation, a model built on a 13 V-J signature told ophthalmopathy apart from stable hyperthyroidism with 87.88% sensitivity and 81% to 82% specificity, and in testing the same model reached 80%/75%.

Sequencing input: blood. The TCR was taken from a woman between 18 and 29 years old with Graves' hyperthyroidism. The rearrangement combines TRBV12-3 or TRBV12-4 with TRBJ1-3; 8 bases in the middle match TRBD1. The CDR3 in this case is CASRHTDRETGNTIYF. The sequenced DNA is TGTGCCAGCAGACACACGGACAGGGAGACTGGAAACACCATATATTTT.